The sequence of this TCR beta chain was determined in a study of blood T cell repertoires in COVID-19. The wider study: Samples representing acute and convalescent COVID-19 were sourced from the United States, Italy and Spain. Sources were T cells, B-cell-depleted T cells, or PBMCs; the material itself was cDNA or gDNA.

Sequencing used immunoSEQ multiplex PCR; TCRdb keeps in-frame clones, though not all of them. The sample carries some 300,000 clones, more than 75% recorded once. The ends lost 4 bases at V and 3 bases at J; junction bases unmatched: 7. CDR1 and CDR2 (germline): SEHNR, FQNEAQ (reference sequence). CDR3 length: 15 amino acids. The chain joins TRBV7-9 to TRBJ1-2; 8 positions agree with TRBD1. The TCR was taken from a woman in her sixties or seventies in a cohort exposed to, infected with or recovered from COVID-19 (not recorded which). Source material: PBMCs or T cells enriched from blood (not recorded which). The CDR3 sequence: CASSSGQGGYYGYTF. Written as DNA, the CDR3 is TGTGCCAGCAGCTCCGGACAGGGAGGGTACTATGGCTACACCTTC.